This T cell receptor (beta chain) was obtained from a study of CD8+CD57+ T cells in acquired aplastic anemia. Study background: Roughly 3.1 ug was the average amount of DNA from sorted CD4+ and CD8+ cells.

Genomic DNA, the template, was used for profiling of the TCR beta VDJ and CDR3. TCRdb processed the reads anew with MiXCR; each CDR3 protein has one entry. Here the sample spans roughly 200,000 distinct CDR3 sequences, over 55% being singletons. Study-wide results and limits: The study identified 25 to 30 CD8+ CDR3 sequences shared by patients and controls.

The patients chosen for sequencing had shown expansion of CD8+CD57+ cells (detected by flow cytometry). The diagnosis in all patients was severe acquired aplastic anemia. Trimming shortened V by 0 bases and J by 3 bases, and 12 bases separated the two germline ends. The germline gives CDR1 LGHNA, CDR2 YSLEER. The CDR3 sequence is 15 residues long. Comments on this clonotype: Its cognate antigen is unknown.

The clonotype originates from a human donor with aplastic anemia. Input material: sorted CD4+, CD8+, or CD8+CD57+ T cells (not recorded which) from PBMCs. This chain connects TRBV4-3 to TRBJ2-7, with D perhaps TRBD1 (5 bases). CDR3 in amino acids: CASSQDGTGDYEQYF. DNA of the CDR3: TGCGCCAGCAGCCAAGATGGCACAGGCGACTACGAGCAGTACTTC.